Listed below are T cell receptor beta chains from one sample, sequenced in a study of cytomegalovirus exposure and HLA in healthy donors. Clones were sequenced by immunoSEQ multiplex PCR, and TCRdb holds only the in-frame ones, with some missing. Of under 170,000 clones in the sample, 70% to 80% were seen once. The sample consisted of PBMCs. The source of these receptors is a man in his fifties or sixties in good health and CMV-seropositive. The CDR3 runs from the conserved cysteine through the conserved F or W. The D gene is left open where the match is weak. For some rows the clone size is stated as once, few or many, or as a class when expanded; others skip it.

clone_size	d_call	j_call	v_call	cdr3_aa
-	TRBD1	TRBJ1-2	TRBV6-6	CASSPTGDGGYTF
few	-	TRBJ2-3	TRBV21-1	CASSKVGRGTDTQYF
-	TRBD2	TRBJ2-7	TRBV5-1	CASTLAGEGQYF
-	-	TRBJ2-5	TRBV5-1	CASSLEVRETQYF
once	-	TRBJ1-3	TRBV10-3	CAISEIAAGSGNTIYF
-	-	TRBJ2-3	TRBV29-1	CSVEKGSDTQYF
-	-	TRBJ2-7	TRBV19	CASSIGQLSEQYF
once	-	TRBJ1-6	TRBV28	CASSLATGYNSPLHF
-	-	TRBJ1-1	TRBV28	CATLQGRYTEAFF
-	TRBD2	TRBJ2-5	TRBV29-1	CSAAGLAGQETQYF
-	TRBD2	TRBJ2-7	TRBV28	CASSKIGRDRSYEQYF
-	TRBD2	TRBJ2-3	TRBV27	CACSTSGGVDTQYF
-	-	TRBJ2-7	TRBV7-9	CASRLGAGASYEQYF
few	-	TRBJ2-3	TRBV27	CASQTLEASTDTQYF
-	TRBD2	TRBJ2-3	TRBV9	CASSLGLAQTDTQYF
-	TRBD1	TRBJ2-1	TRBV5-1	CASSLDRGRVRGQFF
-	-	TRBJ2-5	TRBV6-5	CASSYSIATTQETQYF
-	TRBD1	TRBJ1-1	TRBV18	CASSYQRAGGTEAFF
-	-	TRBJ1-1	TRBV27	CASTALGEKGTEAFF
-	-	TRBJ2-3	TRBV28	CASSFRSTGTDTQYF
few	-	TRBJ1-3	TRBV11-2	CASRDFGNTIYF
-	-	TRBJ1-2	TRBV30	CAWSEWTGGYGYTF
-	-	TRBJ1-3	TRBV28	CASSSFIAVTIYF
-	-	TRBJ2-1	TRBV18	CASSPVGGANEQFF
-	TRBD1	TRBJ2-7	TRBV4-2	CASSLLDRGPYEQYF
-	TRBD1	TRBJ2-7	TRBV4-1	CASSQPGTGSYEQYF
-	-	TRBJ1-5	TRBV7-9	CASSSGQINQPQHF
few	TRBD2	TRBJ2-3	TRBV5-1	CASSPGTSGRGSTDTQYF
-	TRBD1	TRBJ2-2	TRBV2	CASRQGATGELFF
few	-	TRBJ2-1	TRBV19	CATSPTQYNEQFF
-	-	TRBJ1-4	TRBV7-8	CASSLREGEKLFF
-	-	TRBJ2-3	TRBV15	CATSRGSGQDTQYF
-	-	TRBJ2-3	TRBV9	CASSAPSGISTDTQYF
once	-	TRBJ1-6	TRBV30	CAWSVEANSPLHF
once	TRBD1	TRBJ1-2	TRBV6-1	CASIGDSYRRGGYTF
-	TRBD2	TRBJ2-7	TRBV18	CASSPPRGRAYEQYF
-	TRBD2	TRBJ2-5	TRBV7-9	CASSLARGLADLGETQYF
-	-	TRBJ2-3	TRBV2	CASGPRRDTQYF
-	TRBD2	TRBJ2-2	TRBV18	CASSLSRTSPSNTGELFF
-	TRBD1	TRBJ2-5	TRBV6-5	CASSSLPPGQGATQYF
few	-	TRBJ1-4	TRBV2	CASSLGATNEKLFF
-	-	TRBJ1-1	TRBV5-1	CASSLAGGAGNTEAFF
-	-	TRBJ2-3	TRBV2	CASSEATDTQYF
-	-	TRBJ1-4	TRBV30	CAWNVNQGWEKLFF
-	-	TRBJ1-1	TRBV9	CARHLSPEAFF
-	TRBD1	TRBJ2-3	TRBV10-3	CAISDSRGRDTQYF
few	TRBD1	TRBJ1-1	TRBV5-1	CASSLSGTGDTEAFF
-	TRBD2	TRBJ2-4	TRBV2	CASSELAGGWGKNIQYF
-	-	-	TRBV6-1	CASSPTSGETYEQYF
few	-	TRBJ2-2	TRBV6-1	CASSEAAGYTGELFF
-	-	TRBJ2-3	TRBV5-1	CASSFSADTQYF
-	-	TRBJ1-2	TRBV5-1	CASSLAHPFRGGYGYTF